The source of this T cell receptor beta chain is a study of shared clonotypes between healthy human individuals. Study conclusions and caveats: Clonotype sharing among donors likely depends on sequencing depth.

Profiled with immunoSEQ multiplex PCR; TCRdb holds only in-frame clones, not every one. The table shows approximately 320,000 clones, with under 80% occurring only once. Concerning this clone: Its antigen is still unknown.

V was clipped by 4 bases and J by 5 bases, with 16 bases between them. The CDR3 contains 15 residues. Germline V gives CDR1 SGHRS, CDR2 YFSETQ. The chain links TRBV5-1 to TRBJ1-5, with unresolved D. The TCR comes from a young man in good health. The sequencing input was memory CD4+ T cells sorted from blood. As to subset: CD45RA-negative fraction. The CDR3 sequence is CASSPGSGRDQPQHF. CDR3 in DNA: TGCGCCAGCAGCCCGGGCTCTGGGAGGGATCAGCCCCAGCATTTT.